This paragraph reports one T cell receptor (beta chain). Here immunoSEQ multiplex PCR was the method, and the copy in TCRdb shows in-frame clones only, minus some. The table shows 9,500 to 10,000 clones, with around 77% occurring only once. This CDR3 has 16 amino acids. Trimming took 0 bases from V and 7 from J; bases not matched to a gene: 2. Germline values: CDR1 SGHNT, CDR2 YYREEE (reference sequence). These data are taken from a study of blood T cell repertoires in COVID-19. The chain couples TRBV5-4 to TRBJ1-6, with 12 positions matching TRBD1. Sequenced: peripheral blood. This TCR was recovered from a human donor in a cohort sampled during active COVID-19. CDR3 DNA: TGTGCCAGCAGCTTGGGGGACAGGGGGCTAAATTCACCCCTCCACTTT. Translated, it gives CASSLGDRGLNSPLHF.